Below, 8 T cell receptor beta chains from the same sample are listed, as sequenced in a study of cytomegalovirus exposure and HLA in healthy donors. The primer mix had 60 Vbeta and 13 Jbeta primers. The table came from immunoSEQ multiplex PCR; TCRdb's copy has only in-frame clones and leaves some out. The sample yields some 150,000 clones, 82% seen once. Sequencing input: PBMCs. All receptors come from a woman aged 45 to 65 in good health and CMV-seropositive.

The chain is built from TRBV7-2 and TRBJ2-1; 8 bases are a match to TRBD1. This CDR3 is 13 amino acids long. From germline, CDR1 is SGHTA and CDR2 FQGNSA. V trimming: 5 bases; J trimming: 7 bases; junction bases outside the gene matches: 4. The CDR3 DNA reads TGTGCCAGCAGCCCACGGACAGGGAATGAGCAGTTCTTC. This sequence encodes CASSPRTGNEQFF.

This chain uses TRBV4-3 with TRBJ2-6; D is perhaps TRBD1 (5 bases). V lost 1 base, J lost 0 bases, and 10 bases lay in between. Germline assignment: CDR1 LGHNA and CDR2 YSLEER. The CDR3 length is 17 residues. CDR3 nucleotide sequence: TGCGCCAGCAGCCAAGGACAGCTGAGCTCTGGGGCCAACGTCCTGACTTTC. This encodes CASSQGQLSSGANVLTF.

This chain connects TRBV5-6 to TRBJ1-4; D is possibly TRBD1 (5 bases). The CDR3 loop spans 15 amino acids. Germline V lookup: CDR1 SGHDT, CDR2 YYEEEE. Trimming removed 6 bases at V and 8 bases at J, with 20 bases between. CDR3 residues: CASTSIRGMEEKLFF. CDR3 DNA: TGTGCCAGCACTTCGATAAGGGGAATGGAGGAAAAACTGTTTTTT.

The CDR3 nucleotides read TGTGCCAGCAGCTTTGGCCACAGCTCCTACGAGCAGTACTTC. Translated: CASSFGHSSYEQYF. The V gene is TRBV5-6, the J gene TRBJ2-5, with D unclear. With the DNA end fitting TRBJ2-7 better, the J assignment may be wrong. The CDR3 loop spans 14 amino acids. CDR1 is SGHDT and CDR2 is YYEEEE in the germline V gene.

The V and J genes are TRBV4-1 and TRBJ1-1, with 7 bases lining up with TRBD1. In germline, CDR1 is MGHRA, CDR2 YSYEKL. There are 13 residues in the CDR3. The J segment lost 4 bases and the V segment lost 4 bases, leaving 3 bases of the junction unmatched. CDR3: CASSPEGATEAFF. CDR3 sequence (DNA): TGCGCCAGCAGCCCAGAGGGGGCCACTGAAGCTTTCTTT.

This rearrangement joins TRBV5-4 to TRBJ1-2; 7 nucleotides line up with TRBD1. This CDR3 is built from 15 residues. The germline gives CDR1 SGHNT, CDR2 YYREEE (reference sequence). V dropped 2 bases and J dropped 4; count of bases not matched to a gene: 8. The CDR3 loop is CASSFNTGDGYGYTF. CDR3 DNA: TGTGCCAGCAGCTTCAACACAGGGGATGGCTATGGCTACACCTTC.

This clone was counted once. Other DNA sequences in the sample encode the same CDR3. The J gene is TRBJ1-2, the V gene TRBV6-1, with 7 bases identical to TRBD1. The CDR3 sequence is 14 residues long. V lost 0 bases to trimming and J lost 4 bases; unmatched junction nucleotides: 2. Looked up from germline, CDR1 is MNHNS and CDR2 is SASEGT. This CDR3 reads CASSEAGQAYGYTF. The CDR3 nucleotides read TGTGCCAGCAGTGAAGCAGGACAGGCCTATGGCTACACCTTC.

This sequence joins TRBV4-1 and TRBJ1-5, with TRBD1 matching 10 bases. Germline V gene lookup returns CDR1 MGHRA and CDR2 YSYEKL. The length of the CDR3 is 16 residues. Trimming took 2 bases from V and 5 from J; bases not matched to a gene: 6. For the CDR3, the DNA is TGCGCCAGCAGCCAAACCCCGGGACAGGGGCATCAGCCCCAGCATTTT. Its protein is CASSQTPGQGHQPQHF.